This TCR beta chain is drawn from a study of cytomegalovirus exposure and HLA in healthy donors listed by TCRdb under 2017. Study-level background: An earlier analysis of approximately 550 of the donors reported approximately 300 Gb of sequence data and roughly 110 million unique TCR beta sequences from about 200 million T cells. Approximately 300 gigabases of sequencing data and approximately 91 million unique TCR sequences made up an early release that covered several hundred HLA-typed donors. To predict cytomegalovirus infection status, the study brought together high-throughput TCR immunosequencing, statistical association of individual TCRs with disease status, and machine learning. In a later genetic analysis, genome-wide SNP genotypes for about 65% of the roughly 700 donors were used, and that subset was treated as a discovery cohort. Along with the approximately 620-subject first cohort, a separate validation cohort of around 120 different subjects was used. Rather than drawing on any new phenotypic data, the later analysis identified candidate immune exposures from TCR beta sequences and the way those sequences occurred across donors. The study was designed to test whether signatures of past pathogen exposure could be identified by cataloging public T cell receptors. Class I and class II HLA loci were covered by the typing at four-digit resolution. In a later analysis, previously published TCR beta repertoires from 666 donors were re-analyzed and high-resolution HLA genotyping was added so that TCR occurrence patterns could be studied. Using immunosequencing, the study profiled T cell repertoires from fewer than 700 subjects and related those repertoires to cytomegalovirus serostatus. Typing coverage varied by locus: roughly 620-640 donors for A, B, C, DRB1 and DQB1; approximately 520 for DQA1; nearly 610 for DPA1; 400 to 480 for DPB1. Because of strong linkage in the cohort, roughly five DR-DQ haplotypes were treated as single units for association and clustering. All discovery cohort repertoires had been generated on a single sequencing platform. Donor age, sex, ethnicity and CMV serostatus were compiled alongside the repertoire data. The genetic ancestry cluster associated with self-reported Caucasian donors included approximately 85% of the 398 genotyped donors. Among 300 to 450 genotyped donors of the cohort, an average of around 240,000 unique TCR beta nucleotide sequences were sequenced per donor, roughly 20% of them non-productive. In an earlier analysis of several hundred of the donors, high-throughput TCR beta sequencing was used to judge whether each TCR beta V gene segment behaved as functional or pseudogenic. Here is what the overall study found, with its caveats: The classifier was reported to diagnose cytomegalovirus status with high specificity and sensitivity in both the original cohort and the validation cohort. In an earlier analysis of 587 of the donors, most TCR beta V segments appeared in productive rearrangements about 87% or about 30% of the time, broadly matching IMGT annotations. A later analysis found that most CMV-associated TCR beta chains appeared HLA-restricted, with HLA associations seemingly driven largely by CMV exposure. A later genetic analysis associated a missense DCLRE1C variant with V-gene and J-gene trimming of TCR beta chains, and an independent cohort replicated the association. When HLA alleles, especially DR and DQ, strongly co-occurred, TCR associations were difficult to assign to individual alleles. Compared with equally common non-associated chains, HLA-associated TCR beta chains in a later analysis were more clonally expanded and had lower generation probabilities. The authors suggested that the approach could potentially be extended to other disease states and immunological phenotypes. A later analysis found that TCR association rates varied across HLA loci, with DRB1 alleles showing the most associated TCRs and HLA-C alleles the fewest. Some IMGT-functional V segments, including TRBV6-2 and TRBV6-3, could not be distinguished by the 87-base-pair reads and were therefore excluded. Three of the identified cytomegalovirus-associated TCR beta chains were confirmed in vitro to be specific for cytomegalovirus antigens. Because HLA typing was missing for some donors at each locus, association tests included only the typed subset. A total of roughly 160 TCR beta chains were listed by the study as associated with cytomegalovirus. Across donors, most TCR sequences were observed very rarely, whereas some public TCRs were present in many individuals. The only immune exposure information available for the cohort was CMV serostatus. At a false discovery rate of 0.05, a later analysis linked around 15,000 TCR beta sequences to specific HLA alleles. About 17 rarely observed V segments, including chromosome 9 orphons, were excluded from the earlier analysis of approximately 500 of the donors because counts were too low. A cluster of highly shared sequence variants was judged likely to represent a technical artifact of the sequencing pipeline. Several of the top co-occurrence clusters appeared to be linked to parvovirus B19, influenza, CMV and Epstein-Barr virus, according to a later analysis. A further reported finding was that TCR beta sequences accurately predicted the HLA-A and HLA-B alleles for most subjects in the first cohort. In a later genetic analysis, fewer N-insertions in productive TCRs were reported among donors in an Asian-associated ancestry cluster than the 666-donor mean. Sequencing depth was assumed to be roughly uniform across donors in the presence/absence analyses, though that assumption may not hold. Linkage disequilibrium might explain the correlated functional status among segregating V segments, but an unknown experimental factor could not be ruled out. In this cohort, only TCR beta chains were sequenced, and detectable features were limited by the absence of alpha or paired-chain data.

The CDR3 has 15 amino acids, counting the end cysteine and phenylalanine. Just CDR3 DNA is preserved here, 45 bases in frame from base 1. The germline V gene sets CDR1 to MNHNS and CDR2 to SASEGT. A distance of 15 bases separates the germline ends of V and J, which lose 2 bases and 5 bases respectively. The cohort comprised more than 550 healthy bone marrow donors. At the time of sampling, every cohort member was nominally healthy, though immune exposures that went unrecorded were likely present. The donor tested CMV seronegative and was one of the 352 seronegative cohort members. A peripheral blood sample was provided by each donor, and peripheral blood mononuclear cells were used for TCR beta sequencing. Genomic DNA was extracted from the blood cell samples with the Qiagen DNeasy Blood Extraction Kit. Receptor libraries were prepared by the immunoSEQ multiplex PCR assay. A mixture of 60 forward primers for TCR Vbeta segments and 13 reverse primers for TCR Jbeta segments was used in the multiplex PCR. A multiplex PCR assay on genomic DNA amplified the CDR3 region of rearranged TCR beta genes. The amplified TCR beta libraries were sequenced on the Illumina HiSeq System as 87-base-pair reads. As for the original processing: In a later analysis, some 80 million unique TCR beta chains were counted across the 500 to 850 repertoires, and roughly 11 million of these chains were shared by at least two donors. Raw reads were error-corrected and collapsed into unique sequences by a nearest-neighbor algorithm in which closely related sequences were merged to remove PCR and sequencing errors. To assign V, D and J gene segments, CDR3 sequences were aligned to IMGT reference sequences. For a sequence to be retained, a match of at least six nucleotides was required to both a V gene segment and a J gene segment. Rearrangements were classified as productive when the CDR3 lacked stop codons and remained in frame with V and J, and all other rearrangements were classified as non-productive. CDR3 was defined according to IMGT convention as the region running from the second conserved V-encoded cysteine to the conserved J-encoded phenylalanine. Sequences without an unambiguous match to a single V gene segment were excluded from the earlier analysis of several hundred of the donors. In an earlier analysis of approximately 560 of the donors, a V segment was called functional when productive rearrangements were above 56.7%, and segregating when the standard deviation between donors exceeded 5%. A statistical classification framework was built to diagnose cytomegalovirus status from the catalog of TCR beta chain sequences. V and J gene assignment, in a later analysis, came from comparing TCR nucleotide sequences with IMGT/GENE-DB human TR gene sequences. Using the TCRdist pipeline, a later analysis assigned CDR3 sequences along with most-parsimonious VDJ recombination scenarios. A later analysis defined each TCR beta chain by its CDR3 amino acid sequence plus V-gene family, and excluded reads lacking a unique V-gene family. In a later analysis, a few hundred highly shared, low-generation-probability nucleotide sequences were removed to address suspected cross-contamination and a sequencing artifact. In a later analysis, a clonal expansion index for each public chain was calculated from normalized within-repertoire ranks of inferred template counts. A later analysis computed generation probabilities with a VDJ recombination model fitted to out-of-frame rearrangements, and checked the results against IGoR. Hypergeometric tests were used in a later analysis to score TCR-TCR, TCR-HLA and TCR-CMV co-occurrence, with a repertoire-size bias correction applied to the TCR pairs. False discovery rates were estimated in a later analysis by permuting HLA or CMV assignments 20 times. In a later analysis, co-occurring TCRs were grouped with DBSCAN, and TCRdist sequence similarity was added when clustering was performed within HLA-allele-positive subsets. Repertoires with fewer than 30,000 or more than 120,000 public chains, plus five repertoires with anomalous nucleotide sharing, were excluded from co-occurrence clustering. The table was pulled from immuneACCESS by TCRdb, which kept in-frame rearrangements only. Such tables lose some clones; where checked, under half of the loss comes from unresolved V genes, and the rest has no known cause. V and J calls and clone size come straight from that table; D and trimming were deduced from the DNA. The sample profile shows roughly 140,000 clones; roughly 85% of them were found once. Clones ranked in the top ten supply roughly 0.7% of the sample.

This clone occurred once. Which antigen it targets is not known. Qualities for individual bases were not recorded, and no much larger clone is one base off. The V and J genes are TRBV6-1 and TRBJ1-2; the D gene lacks a confident call. This clonotype originated in a male donor in good health and CMV-seronegative. Sequenced: PBMCs. The bases read TGTGCCAGCAGTGAATTCGTCAGGCCCCGTTATGGCTACACCTTC. Translation gives CASSEFVRPRYGYTF.